One and the same sample provided the 5 T cell receptor beta chains below, sequenced in a study of T cells in Graves' hyperthyroidism and ophthalmopathy. The source material, RNA transcripts, was used to amplify TCR beta CDR3 regions. A set of HTBI primers served as the primers for a first-round RT-PCR of the TCR CDR3. TCRdb passed the multiplex PCR reads through MiXCR, listing each CDR3 protein once. The table records roughly 400,000 distinct CDR3 sequences, 11% to 15% of them present only once. Sequencing was performed on blood. These receptors all stem from a man between 45 and 60 years old with Graves' ophthalmopathy.

In its sample, this clonotype was seen a few times. The gene calls are TRBV7-9 and TRBJ1-4; 7 bases align to TRBD1. V was pared by 3 bases and J by 7 bases, with 5 bases of the junction left unmatched. The CDR3 consists of 14 residues. CDR1 is SEHNR, CDR2 FQNEAQ, per germline (reference sequence). The CDR3 loop is CASSFLAGGEKLFF. CDR3 DNA: TGTGCCAGCAGCTTTTTAGCAGGGGGTGAAAAACTGTTTTTT.

This chain uses TRBV29-1 with TRBJ2-7; TRBD2 agrees at 8 bases. The CDR3 spans 15 residues. Germline CDR1 reads SQVTM; CDR2 reads ANQGSEA. Unmatched junction bases numbered 11, after V lost 4 bases and J lost 3 bases. The CDR3 loop is CSVVLLASGLYEQYF. CDR3 DNA: TGCAGCGTTGTATTATTGGCTAGCGGGCTCTACGAGCAGTACTTC.

The rearrangement uses TRBV9 and TRBJ1-2; 7 bases match TRBD1. This CDR3 spans 12 amino acids. The germline V gene has CDR1 SGDLS and CDR2 YYNGEE. V was clipped by 1 base and J by 13 bases; unmatched bases: 7. CDR3 region: CASSVIRGSFTF. The CDR3 nucleotides are TGTGCCAGCAGCGTAATCAGGGGGTCTTTCACCTTC. The whole variable domain, filled in from reference TRBV9 and TRBJ1-2, reads DSGVTQTPKHLITATGQRVTLRCSPRSGDLSVYWYQQSLDQGLQFLIQYYNGEERAKGNILERFSAQQFPDLHSELNLSSLELGDSALYFCASSVIRGSFTFGSGTRLTVV.

This clonotype has ten or more counts. The CDR3 here is CSASPSGRVRETQYF. The DNA for the CDR3 is TGCAGTGCTAGCCCTAGCGGGAGGGTTCGGGAGACCCAGTACTTC. J is TRBJ2-5 and V is TRBV20-1; 12 bases line up with TRBD2. The trim removed 3 bases at V and 5 bases at J, leaving 7 bases unmatched. CDR1 and CDR2 (germline): DFQATT, SNEGSKA (reference sequence). The CDR3 consists of 15 residues.

In this sample, this clonotype turned up a few times. This chain's CDR3 is CASSSHSVGSTDTQYF. In DNA, the CDR3 is TGCGCCAGCAGCAGCCATAGCGTTGGAAGCACAGATACGCAGTATTTT. This chain connects TRBV5-1 to TRBJ2-3, with a weak D call TRBD2 (5 bases). The CDR3 runs 16 residues. The germline V gene has CDR1 SGHRS and CDR2 YFSETQ. V shed 4 bases and J shed 0 bases, with 15 bases lying between them.